The TCR beta chain under discussion was sequenced for a study of cytomegalovirus exposure and HLA in healthy donors (dated by TCRdb to between 2016 and 2019). Background on the whole study: An earlier analysis of some 550 of the donors reported 250 to 300 Gb of sequence data and 100 million to 130 million unique TCR beta sequences from 150 million to 200 million T cells. Genome-wide SNP genotypes for about three fifths of the roughly 670 donors were used in a later genetic analysis, which treated that subset as a discovery cohort. The number of typed donors differed by locus: roughly 629-630 for A, B, C, DRB1 and DQB1; 500 to 550 for DQA1; fewer than 610 for DPA1; and around 450 for DPB1. The genetic ancestry cluster associated with self-reported Caucasian donors included 65% to 90% of the 398 genotyped donors. About 280 gigabases of sequencing data and roughly 80 million unique TCR sequences made up an early release that covered under 750 HLA-typed donors. Every repertoire in the discovery cohort had been generated on one and the same sequencing platform. Donor age, sex, ethnicity and CMV serostatus were collected together with the repertoire data. Using immunosequencing, the study profiled T cell repertoires from 666 subjects and related those repertoires to cytomegalovirus serostatus. Rather than using new phenotypic data, the later analysis identified candidate immune exposures from TCR beta sequences and from how often those sequences occurred across donors. To predict cytomegalovirus infection status, the study combined high-throughput TCR immunosequencing, statistical association of individual TCRs with disease status, and machine learning. To decide whether each TCR beta V gene segment behaved as functional or pseudogenic, an earlier analysis of some 600 of the donors relied on high-throughput TCR beta sequencing. In addition to the first cohort of 666 subjects, a separate validation cohort of 100 to 150 different subjects was used. The aim of the study was to test whether cataloging public T cell receptors could identify signatures of past pathogen exposure. Because of strong linkage in the cohort, five DR-DQ haplotypes were treated as single units for association and clustering. On average, about 240,000 unique TCR beta nucleotide sequences were sequenced per donor among about 400 genotyped donors of the cohort, with 15% to 20% of those sequences being non-productive. HLA typing covered class I and class II loci at four-digit resolution. To study patterns of TCR occurrence, a later analysis re-analyzed previously published TCR beta repertoires from under 750 donors and added high-resolution HLA genotyping.

Here is what the overall study found, with its caveats: Sequencing depth was assumed to be roughly uniform across donors in the presence/absence analyses, though that assumption may not hold. Strong co-occurrence of HLA alleles, especially DR and DQ, made assigning TCR associations to individual alleles difficult. A further reported finding was that TCR beta sequences accurately predicted the HLA-A and HLA-B alleles for most subjects in the first cohort. A few of the identified cytomegalovirus-associated TCR beta chains were confirmed in vitro to be specific for cytomegalovirus antigens. Across donors, most TCR sequences were observed very rarely, whereas some public TCRs were present in many individuals. Linkage disequilibrium might explain the correlated functional status among segregating V segments, but an unknown experimental factor could not be ruled out. Because HLA typing was missing for some donors at each locus, association tests included only the typed subset. In a later analysis, the rate of TCR association differed among HLA loci, with DRB1 alleles having the most associated TCRs and HLA-C alleles having the fewest. In this cohort, only TCR beta chains were sequenced, and detectable features were limited by the absence of alpha or paired-chain data. In a later analysis, HLA-associated TCR beta chains showed more clonal expansion and lower generation probabilities than non-associated chains that were equally common. A later analysis associated some 17,000 TCR beta sequences with specific HLA alleles at a false discovery rate of 0.05. The classifier was reported to diagnose cytomegalovirus status with high specificity and sensitivity in both the original and validation cohorts. The study gave a list of 150 to 200 TCR beta chains associated with cytomegalovirus. Compared with the 666-donor mean, donors in an Asian-associated ancestry cluster had fewer N-insertions in productive TCRs, according to a later genetic analysis. Some IMGT-functional V segments, including TRBV6-2 and TRBV6-3, could not be distinguished by the 87-base-pair reads and were therefore excluded. CMV serostatus was the only immune exposure information available for the cohort. A cluster of highly shared sequence variants was judged likely to represent a technical artifact of the sequencing pipeline. The authors suggested that the approach could potentially be extended to other disease states and immunological phenotypes. Broadly in line with IMGT annotations, most TCR beta V segments showed up in productive rearrangements about 87% or about 30% of the time in an earlier analysis of about 500 of the donors. A later analysis found that most CMV-associated TCR beta chains appeared HLA-restricted, with HLA associations seemingly driven largely by CMV exposure. V-gene and J-gene trimming of TCR beta chains was associated with a missense DCLRE1C variant in a later genetic analysis, and the association was replicated in an independent cohort. Because counts were too low, about 15 rarely observed V segments, including chromosome 9 orphons, were left out of the earlier analysis of roughly 600 of the donors. Several of the top co-occurrence clusters appeared to be linked to parvovirus B19, influenza, CMV and Epstein-Barr virus, according to a later analysis.

The cohort comprised around 700 healthy bone marrow donors. All cohort members were sampled while nominally healthy, although unrecorded immune exposures were likely present. The donor tested CMV seropositive and was one of the 289 seropositive cohort members. Every donor gave a peripheral blood sample, and the peripheral blood mononuclear cells from that sample were used for TCR beta sequencing. Genomic DNA was extracted from the blood cell samples with the Qiagen DNeasy Blood Extraction Kit. Only a few counts were recorded for this clone. The target of this receptor is not known. Per-base qualities were not stored, and no clone one base away is much larger. Relative to germline, V is missing 5 bases and J is missing 3 bases, with 3 bases of the junction outside any gene match. CDR1 and CDR2, per the germline V gene (reference sequence), are SGHAT and FQDESV. The CDR3 runs 14 residues from the cysteine to the phenylalanine. The CDR3 DNA has 42 bases and is translated from base 1.

The library relied on the immunoSEQ multiplex PCR assay. For the multiplex PCR, a mixture combining 60 forward primers for TCR Vbeta segments and 13 reverse primers for TCR Jbeta segments was used. The CDR3 region of rearranged TCR beta genes was amplified from genomic DNA with a multiplex PCR assay. On the Illumina HiSeq System, the amplified TCR beta libraries were sequenced as 87-base-pair reads. The original pipeline was this. Across the 640 or so repertoires, a later analysis counted tens of millions of unique TCR beta chains, roughly 11 million of which were shared by at least two donors. To remove PCR and sequencing errors, raw reads were error-corrected and collapsed into unique sequences using a nearest-neighbor algorithm that merged closely related sequences. V, D and J gene segments were assigned by aligning CDR3 sequences to IMGT reference sequences. For a sequence to be retained, a match of at least six nucleotides to both a V gene segment and a J gene segment was required. A rearrangement was called productive if the CDR3 had no stop codons and remained in frame with V and J, and every other rearrangement was called non-productive. CDR3 was defined by IMGT convention, running from the second conserved V-encoded cysteine to the conserved J-encoded phenylalanine. The earlier analysis of fewer than 700 of the donors excluded sequences that lacked an unambiguous match to a single V gene segment. An earlier analysis of several hundred of the donors classified V segments as functional when productive rearrangements were above 56.7% and as segregating when the standard deviation between donors was above 5%. A statistical classification framework was built for diagnosing cytomegalovirus status from the catalog of TCR beta chain sequences. A later analysis assigned V and J genes by comparing TCR nucleotide sequences with IMGT/GENE-DB human TR gene sequences. The TCRdist pipeline was used in a later analysis to assign CDR3 sequences and most-parsimonious VDJ recombination scenarios. In a later analysis, each TCR beta chain was defined by its CDR3 amino acid sequence together with its V-gene family, and reads lacking a unique V-gene family were excluded. To address suspected cross-contamination and a sequencing artifact, a later analysis removed some 620 highly shared, low-generation-probability nucleotide sequences. In a later analysis, a clonal expansion index was calculated for each public chain from normalized within-repertoire ranks of inferred template counts. In a later analysis, generation probabilities were computed with a VDJ recombination model fitted to out-of-frame rearrangements, and the resulting probabilities were checked against IGoR. Hypergeometric tests were used in a later analysis to score TCR-TCR, TCR-HLA and TCR-CMV co-occurrence, with a repertoire-size bias correction applied to the TCR pairs. To estimate false discovery rates, a later analysis permuted the HLA or CMV assignments 20 times. A later analysis grouped co-occurring TCRs with DBSCAN, adding TCRdist sequence similarity when clustering within HLA-allele-positive subsets. Repertoires with fewer than 30,000 or more than 120,000 public chains, plus five repertoires with anomalous nucleotide sharing, were excluded from co-occurrence clustering. Here the immuneACCESS table is served through TCRdb, limited to in-frame sequences with V and J called. Missing clones are a known gap in these copies; in checked studies unresolved V genes cover under half, and the rest lacks a known reason. That table furnishes V, J and clone size, whereas the DNA furnished D and trimming. In all, the sample holds about 130,000 clones, and roughly 17% of those were seen once. Of the sample, about 3% is held by the ten largest clones.

The sample was PBMCs. The sequence is built from TRBV11-1 and TRBJ2-7; 11 bases in the junction line up with TRBD2. The TCR originated in a female donor in good health and CMV-seropositive. The CDR3 region has the sequence CASSRGTSGYEQYF. The sequenced DNA is TGTGCCAGCAGCCGCGGGACTAGCGGCTACGAGCAGTACTTC.